The 8 T cell receptor beta chains given below trace back to one sample, sequenced in a study of blood T cell repertoires in COVID-19 (dated by TCRdb to about 2020). The library was prepared using the immunoSEQ multiplex PCR assay. TCRdb provides this immuneACCESS table in a form limited to in-frame rearrangements. Some clones are lacking; in checked studies, under half of them reflect an unresolved V gene, and why the rest are absent is not known. The sample data list about 260,000 clones, and approximately 92% of these were observed just once. 2.6% of the sample is taken by the ten largest. Sequencing was carried out using peripheral blood. These receptors all come from a young adult with COVID-19, enrolled during active disease.

This chain connects TRBV4-1 to TRBJ2-7; D not certain. The CDR3 covers 13 residues. CDR1 is MGHRA and CDR2 is YSYEKL in the germline V gene. V gave up 3 bases and J gave up 0 bases, with 6 bases separating them. CDR3 nucleotides: TGCGCCAGCAGCCAGTACACCTCCTACGAGCAGTACTTC. Its protein product is CASSQYTSYEQYF.

In this sample, this clone turned up once. The V call is TRBV4-3, the J call TRBJ1-5; 12 bases align to TRBD1. The CDR3 totals 15 residues. V dropped 5 bases and J dropped 5; count of bases not matched to a gene: 4. Germline lookup yields CDR1 LGHNA and CDR2 YSLEER. CDR3 protein: CASSEGQGADQPQHF. CDR3 sequence (DNA): TGCGCCAGCAGCGAGGGACAGGGGGCTGATCAGCCCCAGCATTTT.

The V and J genes are TRBV5-1 and TRBJ2-2; D remains ambiguous. The CDR3 consists of 14 residues. Germline V gene lookup returns CDR1 SGHRS and CDR2 YFSETQ. Between the trimmed V and J ends, which lost 0 bases and 6 bases, there was a span of 9 bases. The CDR3 DNA sequence: TGCGCCAGCAGCTTGGGGCCAGTCCCCGGGGAGCTGTTTTTT. Protein sequence: CASSLGPVPGELFF.

The chain links TRBV9 to TRBJ2-3; weak D call: TRBD1 (5 bases). Germline CDR1 and CDR2: SGDLS and YYNGEE. V lost 3 bases and J lost 3, with 17 bases in between. The CDR3 is 16 residues long. The CDR3 coding sequence is TGTGCCAGCAGCGACTCCTTAGCCAGGGTTACAGATACGCAGTATTTT. Amino acid sequence: CASSDSLARVTDTQYF. The full variable domain, its missing parts supplied by reference TRBV9 and TRBJ2-3, is DSGVTQTPKHLITATGQRVTLRCSPRSGDLSVYWYQQSLDQGLQFLIQYYNGEERAKGNILERFSAQQFPDLHSELNLSSLELGDSALYFCASSDSLARVTDTQYFGPGTRLTVL.

The chain employs TRBV19 and TRBJ1-5; 7 nucleotides agree with TRBD1. Germline CDR1 LNHDA, CDR2 SQIVND (reference sequence). This CDR3 is 14 amino acids long. The junction had 8 bases not matched to a gene; V was cut back by 5 bases and J by 7 bases. The CDR3 DNA reads TGTGCCAGTAGTCTCGTCCCAGGGGGACAGCCCCAGCATTTT. Translating it yields CASSLVPGGQPQHF.

J is TRBJ2-1 and V is TRBV5-6, with 7 bases identical to TRBD2. CDR1 SGHDT and CDR2 YYEEEE come from the germline V gene. J gave up 3 bases and V 8 bases, and 8 bases lay outside the gene matches. The CDR3 sequence is 14 residues long. The CDR3 DNA follows: TGTGCCAGTGCCGGGACTACCATCTACAATGAGCAGTTCTTC. Translated, it gives CASAGTTIYNEQFF.

V is TRBV28 and J is TRBJ2-3; 7 nucleotides line up with TRBD2. The CDR3 covers 15 residues. Trimming at V came to 5 bases and at J to 3 bases, leaving 8 bases not matched to a gene. Per germline, CDR1 MDHEN and CDR2 SYDVKM. The CDR3 here is CASSPMDSGTDTQYF. DNA for the CDR3: TGTGCCAGCAGTCCCATGGATAGCGGGACAGATACGCAGTATTTT.

The V gene is TRBV7-8, the J gene TRBJ2-3, with TRBD2 matching 8 bases. The junction had 10 bases not matched to a gene; V was cut back by 5 bases and J by 3 bases. This CDR3 spans 16 amino acids. CDR1 and CDR2 from the germline V gene are SGHVS and FQNEAQ. The CDR3: CASSPREGPWTDTQYF. The CDR3 bases are TGTGCCAGCAGCCCCCGGGAGGGGCCGTGGACAGATACGCAGTATTTT. Looking up the rest from reference TRBV7-8 and TRBJ2-3 gives the full variable domain: GAGVSQSPRYKVAKRGQDVALRCDPISGHVSLFWYQQALGQGPEFLTYFQNEAQLDKSGLPSDRFFAERPEGSVSTLKIQRTQQEDSAVYLCASSPREGPWTDTQYFGPGTRLTVL.